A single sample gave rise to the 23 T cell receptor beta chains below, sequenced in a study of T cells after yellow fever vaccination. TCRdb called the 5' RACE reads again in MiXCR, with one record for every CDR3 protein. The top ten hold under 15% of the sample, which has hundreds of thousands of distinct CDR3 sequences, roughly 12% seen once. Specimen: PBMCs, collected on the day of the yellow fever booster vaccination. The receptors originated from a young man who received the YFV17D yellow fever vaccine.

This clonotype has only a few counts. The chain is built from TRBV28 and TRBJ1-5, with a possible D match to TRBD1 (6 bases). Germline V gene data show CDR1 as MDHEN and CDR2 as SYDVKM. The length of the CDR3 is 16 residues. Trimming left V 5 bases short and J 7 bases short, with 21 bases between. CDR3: CASSRGPNRDGQPQHF. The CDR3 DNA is TGTGCCAGCAGTAGGGGCCCGAACAGGGACGGGCAGCCCCAGCATTTT.

The CDR3 spells CASSDKRSSTDTQYF. In DNA form, the CDR3 reads TGTGCCAGCAGTGATAAGCGGTCTAGCACAGATACGCAGTATTTT. V usage is TRBV2 and J usage is TRBJ2-3; tentative D call: TRBD2 (5 bases). Germline values: CDR1 SNHLY, CDR2 FYNNEI. V lost 3 bases, J lost 0 bases, and 10 bases lay in between. This CDR3 contains 15 residues.

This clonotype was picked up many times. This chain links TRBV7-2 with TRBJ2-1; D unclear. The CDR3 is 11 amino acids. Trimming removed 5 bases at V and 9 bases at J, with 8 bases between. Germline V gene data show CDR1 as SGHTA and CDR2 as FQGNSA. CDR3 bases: TGTGCCAGCAGCCCCCTACCTGAGCAGTTCTTC. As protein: CASSPLPEQFF.

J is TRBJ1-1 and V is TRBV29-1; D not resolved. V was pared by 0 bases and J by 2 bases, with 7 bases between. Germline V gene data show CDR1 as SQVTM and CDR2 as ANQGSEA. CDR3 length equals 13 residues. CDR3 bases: TGCAGCGTTGAAGATTGGGTTAACACTGAAGCTTTCTTT. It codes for CSVEDWVNTEAFF.

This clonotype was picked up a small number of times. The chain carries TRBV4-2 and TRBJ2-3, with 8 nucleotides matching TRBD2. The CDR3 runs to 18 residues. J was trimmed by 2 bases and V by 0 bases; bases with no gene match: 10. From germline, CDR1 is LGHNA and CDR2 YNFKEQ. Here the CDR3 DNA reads TGTGCCAGCAGCCAAGAGGTTGCCGGGACTAGATCCACAGATACGCAGTATTTT. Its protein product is CASSQEVAGTRSTDTQYF.

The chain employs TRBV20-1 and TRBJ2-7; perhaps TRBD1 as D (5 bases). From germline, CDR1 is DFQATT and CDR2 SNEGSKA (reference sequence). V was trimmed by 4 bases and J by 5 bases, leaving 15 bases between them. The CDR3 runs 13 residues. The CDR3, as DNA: TGCAGTGCTACCTCAGGGATCACCCACGAGCAGTACTTC. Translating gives CSATSGITHEQYF.

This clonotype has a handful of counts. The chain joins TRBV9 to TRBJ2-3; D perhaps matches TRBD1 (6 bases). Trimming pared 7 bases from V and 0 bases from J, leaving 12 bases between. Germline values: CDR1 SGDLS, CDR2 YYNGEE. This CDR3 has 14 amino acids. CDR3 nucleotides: TGTGCCAGCTTCGGACAGCCGAGCACAGATACGCAGTATTTT. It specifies CASFGQPSTDTQYF.

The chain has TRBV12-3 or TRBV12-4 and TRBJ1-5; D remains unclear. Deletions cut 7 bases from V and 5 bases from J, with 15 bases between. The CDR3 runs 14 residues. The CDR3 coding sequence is TGTGCCAGCACCGTCGGTGGTTTCTATCAGCCCCAGCATTTT. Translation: CASTVGGFYQPQHF.

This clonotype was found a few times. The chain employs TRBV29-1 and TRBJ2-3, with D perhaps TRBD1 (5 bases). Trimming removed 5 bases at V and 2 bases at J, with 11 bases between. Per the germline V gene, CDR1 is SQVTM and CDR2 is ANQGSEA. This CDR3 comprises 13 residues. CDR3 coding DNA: TGCAGCGTTAGGGGTGGAGCCACAGATACGCAGTATTTT. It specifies CSVRGGATDTQYF.

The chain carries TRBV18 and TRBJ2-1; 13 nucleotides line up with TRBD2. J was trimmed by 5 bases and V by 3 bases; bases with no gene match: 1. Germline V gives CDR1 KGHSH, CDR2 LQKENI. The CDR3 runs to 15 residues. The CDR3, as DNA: TGTGCCAGCTCACCCGGGACTAGCGGGGACAATGAGCAGTTCTTC. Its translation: CASSPGTSGDNEQFF.

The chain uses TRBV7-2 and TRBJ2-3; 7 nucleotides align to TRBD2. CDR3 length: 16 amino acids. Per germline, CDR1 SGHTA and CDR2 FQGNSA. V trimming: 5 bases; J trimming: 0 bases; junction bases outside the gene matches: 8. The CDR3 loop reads CASSQGGLASTDTQYF. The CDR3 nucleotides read TGTGCCAGCAGCCAGGGAGGGCTGGCTAGCACAGATACGCAGTATTTT. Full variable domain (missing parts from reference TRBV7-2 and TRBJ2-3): GAGVSQSPSNKVTEKGKDVELRCDPISGHTALYWYRQSLGQGLEFLIYFQGNSAPDKSGLPSDRFSAERTGGSVSTLTIQRTQQEDSAVYLCASSQGGLASTDTQYFGPGTRLTVL.

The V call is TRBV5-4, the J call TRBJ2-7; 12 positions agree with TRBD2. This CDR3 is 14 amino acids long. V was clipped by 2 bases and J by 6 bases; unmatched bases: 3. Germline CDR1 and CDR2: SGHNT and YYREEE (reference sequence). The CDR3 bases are TGTGCCAGCAGCTTAGTACTAGCGGGAGGCGAGCAGTACTTC. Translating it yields CASSLVLAGGEQYF.

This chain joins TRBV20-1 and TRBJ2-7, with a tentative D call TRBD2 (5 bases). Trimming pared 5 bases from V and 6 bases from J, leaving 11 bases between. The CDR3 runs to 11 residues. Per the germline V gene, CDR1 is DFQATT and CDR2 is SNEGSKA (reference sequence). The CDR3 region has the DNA TGCAGTGCTCCCACGGGGATCGAGCAGTACTTC. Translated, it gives CSAPTGIEQYF.

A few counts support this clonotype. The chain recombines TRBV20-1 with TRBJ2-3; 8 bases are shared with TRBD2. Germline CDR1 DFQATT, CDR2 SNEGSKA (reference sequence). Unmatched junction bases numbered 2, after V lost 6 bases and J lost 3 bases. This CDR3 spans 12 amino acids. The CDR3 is CSAVAGTDTQYF. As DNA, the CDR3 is TGCAGTGCCGTAGCGGGAACAGATACGCAGTATTTT.

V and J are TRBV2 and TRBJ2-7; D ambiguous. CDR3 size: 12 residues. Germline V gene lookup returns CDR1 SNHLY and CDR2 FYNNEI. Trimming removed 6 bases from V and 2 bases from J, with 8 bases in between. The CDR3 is CASSTRPYEQYF. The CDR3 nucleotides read TGTGCCAGCAGCACCCGCCCCTACGAGCAGTACTTC.

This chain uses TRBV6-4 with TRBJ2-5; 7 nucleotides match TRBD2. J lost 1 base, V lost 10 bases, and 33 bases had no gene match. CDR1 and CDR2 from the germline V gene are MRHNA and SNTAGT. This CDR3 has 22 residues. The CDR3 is CATLGTGSVTLWRETPQETQYF. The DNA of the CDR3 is TGTGCCACCCTTGGGACCGGCTCGGTTACGCTCTGGCGGGAGACCCCCCAAGAGACCCAGTACTTC.

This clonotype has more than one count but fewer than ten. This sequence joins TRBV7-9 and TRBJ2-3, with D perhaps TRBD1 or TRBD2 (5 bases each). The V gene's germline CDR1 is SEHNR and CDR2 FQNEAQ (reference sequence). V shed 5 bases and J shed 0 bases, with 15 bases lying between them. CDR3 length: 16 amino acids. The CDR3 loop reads CASSPTRDLSTDTQYF. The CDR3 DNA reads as TGTGCCAGCAGCCCCACACGGGACCTAAGCACAGATACGCAGTATTTT.

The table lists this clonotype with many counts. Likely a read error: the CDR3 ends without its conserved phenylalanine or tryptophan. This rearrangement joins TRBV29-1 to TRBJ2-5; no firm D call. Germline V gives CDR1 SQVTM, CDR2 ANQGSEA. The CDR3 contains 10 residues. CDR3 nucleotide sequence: TGCAGCGTAGAAGGGGAGACCCAGTACTCC. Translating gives CSVEGETQYS.

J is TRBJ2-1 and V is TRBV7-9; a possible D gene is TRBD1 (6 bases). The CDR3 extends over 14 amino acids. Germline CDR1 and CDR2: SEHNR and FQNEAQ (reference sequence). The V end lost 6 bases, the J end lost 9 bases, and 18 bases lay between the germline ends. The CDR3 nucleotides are TGTGCCAGCAGAATGGGAGAGGGGGTAATTGAGCAGTTCTTC. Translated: CASRMGEGVIEQFF.

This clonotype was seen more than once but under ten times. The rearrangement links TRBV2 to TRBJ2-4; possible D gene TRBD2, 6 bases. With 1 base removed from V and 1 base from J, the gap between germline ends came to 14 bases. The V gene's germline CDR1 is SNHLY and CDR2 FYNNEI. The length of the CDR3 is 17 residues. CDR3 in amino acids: CASSEEEGMRAKNIQYF. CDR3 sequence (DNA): TGTGCCAGCAGTGAAGAGGAGGGAATGAGGGCCAAAAACATTCAGTACTTC.

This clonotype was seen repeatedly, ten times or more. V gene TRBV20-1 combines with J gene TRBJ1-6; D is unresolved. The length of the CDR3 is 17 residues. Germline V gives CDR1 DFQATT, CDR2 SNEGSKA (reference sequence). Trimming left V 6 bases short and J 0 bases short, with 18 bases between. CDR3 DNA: TGCAGTGCGACGAGGGAGGGAACGAGCTCCTATAATTCACCCCTCCACTTT. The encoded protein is CSATREGTSSYNSPLHF.

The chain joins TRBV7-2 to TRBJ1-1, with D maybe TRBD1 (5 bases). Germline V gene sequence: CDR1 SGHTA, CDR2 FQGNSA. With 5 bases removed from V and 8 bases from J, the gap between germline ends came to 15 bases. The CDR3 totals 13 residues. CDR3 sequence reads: CASSPRQGGEAFF. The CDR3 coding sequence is TGTGCCAGCAGCCCCAGGCAGGGTGGCGAAGCTTTCTTT.

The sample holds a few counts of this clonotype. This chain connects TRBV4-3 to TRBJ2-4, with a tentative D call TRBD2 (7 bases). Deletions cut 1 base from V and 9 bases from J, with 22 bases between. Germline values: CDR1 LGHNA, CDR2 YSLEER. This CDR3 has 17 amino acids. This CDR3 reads CASSQVNGGIGGGIQYF. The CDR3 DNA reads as TGCGCCAGCAGCCAAGTTAATGGGGGGATAGGGGGGGGCATTCAGTACTTC.